The clone carrying this T cell receptor beta chain has at least ten counts. Antigen specificity is unknown. The sample comes from a study of T-cell reconstitution after alpha-beta-depleted transplantation in children. During its preparation, the TCRbeta library received unique molecular identifiers. TCRdb re-called the PCR reads through MiXCR, storing one row per CDR3 protein. The sample lists more than 200,000 distinct CDR3 sequences, roughly 23% occurring once. CDR3 length: 13 residues. Germline CDR1 is DFQATT and CDR2 is SNEGSKA (reference sequence). After removal of 6 bases from V and 6 bases from J, the junction contained 8 bases not matched to a gene. Study-wide results and caveats: Newly made T cells mostly supplied T-cell counts and diversity one year after transplant. For some patients, TCRbeta diversity was high at day 60 because of recipient T cells and thymic progenitors that survived. Alpha-beta T cells present about two months after transplant were reported to originate from several hundred expanded graft clones.

The receptor was derived from a girl aged 2-10 years with Fanconi anemia, due to receive a stem cell transplant. This sample comprised PBMCs, obtained before TCRalphabeta/CD19-depleted stem cell transplant. This rearrangement joins TRBV20-1 to TRBJ2-7, with 10 bases matching TRBD1. The CDR3 DNA reads as TGCAGTGCCCCGGGACAGGGGCTAGTCGAGCAGTACTTC. Residues: CSAPGQGLVEQYF.